This T cell receptor (beta chain) was retrieved from a study of early T cells in non-severe SARS-CoV-2 infection. The V gene end was trimmed by 4 bases and the J gene end by 4 bases; junction bases not matched to a gene: 8. The CDR3 totals 17 residues. Looked up from germline, CDR1 is MGHRA and CDR2 is YSYEKL. This clonotype was found a few times. Unique molecular identifiers were affixed to single, distinct cDNA molecules. TCRdb used MiXCR to reprocess the 5' RACE reads, holding one entry per CDR3 protein. The sample includes about 69,000 distinct CDR3 sequences, roughly a tenth seen only once; the top ten take 5.9%.

This chain links TRBV4-1 with TRBJ2-3; 13 positions agree with TRBD2. The receptor was derived from an adult who was a healthcare worker with PCR-confirmed SARS-CoV-2 infection or an uninfected control (not recorded which). The material sequenced was whole blood. The CDR3 reads CASSRYGTSGNSDTQYF. CDR3 in DNA: TGCGCCAGCAGCCGCTACGGGACTAGCGGGAACTCAGATACGCAGTATTTT.